Listed below are T cell receptor beta chains from one sample, sequenced in a study of cytomegalovirus exposure and HLA in healthy donors. TCRdb keeps only in-frame clones here, not all; method: immunoSEQ multiplex PCR. Of 150,000 to 200,000 clones listed, roughly 70% are singletons. Input material: PBMCs. The receptors stem from a male donor in good health and CMV-seronegative. CDR3s include the opening cysteine and the closing phenylalanine or tryptophan. A D gene is named only where the DNA matches it firmly. Rows may omit the clone size; those that give it use once, few, many or a size class.

V: TRBV6-1; size: few; D: .; J: TRBJ1-1; CDR3: CASSGYREGIGAFF; DNA: TGTGCCAGCAGTGGGTACCGGGAGGGGATTGGGGCTTTCTTT
V: TRBV5-1; size: .; D: TRBD1; J: TRBJ2-7; CDR3: CASSLGGTGTSYEQYF; DNA: TGCGCCAGCAGCTTGGGCGGGACAGGGACCTCCTACGAGCAGTACTTC
V: TRBV6-5; size: .; D: TRBD1; J: TRBJ1-5; CDR3: CASSYRDRGEEQPQHF; DNA: TGTGCCAGCAGTTACAGGGACAGGGGTGAGGAGCAGCCCCAGCATTTT
V: TRBV6-5; size: .; D: .; J: TRBJ2-7; CDR3: CASKGGSGGNYEQYF; DNA: TGTGCCTCTAAAGGGGGCAGCGGGGGTAACTACGAGCAGTACTTC
V: TRBV2; size: .; D: .; J: TRBJ1-5; CDR3: CASSESRGNQPQHF; DNA: TGTGCCAGCAGTGAATCCAGGGGAAATCAGCCCCAGCATTTT
V: TRBV28; size: .; D: TRBD1; J: TRBJ2-7; CDR3: CASSLPRDRAHEQYF; DNA: TGTGCCAGCAGTTTACCTAGGGACAGGGCCCACGAGCAGTACTTC
V: TRBV12-5; size: .; D: TRBD1; J: TRBJ2-5; CDR3: CASGLRTGGAETQYF; DNA: TGTGCTAGTGGTCTACGGACAGGGGGCGCGGAGACCCAGTACTTC
V: TRBV7-9; size: .; D: .; J: TRBJ2-2; CDR3: CASSFRGGGKELFF; DNA: TGTGCCAGCAGCTTCAGGGGAGGGGGAAAGGAGCTGTTTTTT
V: TRBV30; size: .; D: .; J: TRBJ2-1; CDR3: CAWTKDWNEQFF; DNA: TGTGCCTGGACTAAGGACTGGAATGAGCAGTTCTTC
V: TRBV19; size: .; D: .; J: TRBJ2-6; CDR3: CASSTRTVNSGANVLTF; DNA: TGTGCCAGTAGTACCCGGACAGTCAACTCTGGGGCCAACGTCCTGACTTTC
V: TRBV28; size: once; D: TRBD1; J: TRBJ2-7; CDR3: CASRSTGTGYEQYF; DNA: TGTGCCAGCAGAAGTACCGGGACAGGGTACGAGCAGTACTTC
V: TRBV4-1; size: .; D: .; J: TRBJ1-2; CDR3: CASSPAGGTYGYTF; DNA: TGCGCCAGCAGCCCCGCGGGGGGAACCTATGGCTACACCTTC
V: TRBV29-1; size: once; D: TRBD2; J: TRBJ2-7; CDR3: CSVALLASGSNEQYF; DNA: TGCAGCGTTGCTCTCCTGGCTAGCGGGAGCAACGAGCAGTACTTC
V: TRBV30; size: .; D: .; J: TRBJ2-1; CDR3: CAWTIGASPNNEQFF; DNA: TGTGCCTGGACCATTGGGGCTTCTCCCAACAATGAGCAGTTCTTC
V: TRBV28; size: .; D: TRBD1; J: TRBJ2-7; CDR3: CASSLTITGQGSHEQYF; DNA: TGTGCCAGCAGTTTGACCATCACGGGACAGGGTAGCCACGAGCAGTACTTC
V: TRBV28; size: .; D: TRBD1; J: TRBJ1-5; CDR3: CASSLLTGGREQPQHF; DNA: TGTGCCAGCAGTTTGTTAACAGGGGGCAGGGAACAGCCCCAGCATTTT
V: TRBV6-6; size: once; D: .; J: TRBJ2-1; CDR3: CASSLTSGHEQFF; DNA: TGTGCCAGCAGTTTGACTAGTGGCCATGAGCAGTTCTTC